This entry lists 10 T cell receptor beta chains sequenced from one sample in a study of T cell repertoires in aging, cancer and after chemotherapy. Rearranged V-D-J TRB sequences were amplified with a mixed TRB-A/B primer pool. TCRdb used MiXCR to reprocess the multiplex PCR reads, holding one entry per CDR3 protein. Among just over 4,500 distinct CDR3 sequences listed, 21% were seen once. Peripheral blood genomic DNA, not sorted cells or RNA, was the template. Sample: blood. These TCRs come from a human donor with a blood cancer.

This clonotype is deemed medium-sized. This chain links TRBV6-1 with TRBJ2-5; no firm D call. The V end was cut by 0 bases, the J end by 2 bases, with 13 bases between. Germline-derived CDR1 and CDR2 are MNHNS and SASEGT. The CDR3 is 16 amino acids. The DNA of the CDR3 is TGTGCCAGCAGTGAAGCGTGGGGAAAGGGACAAGAGACCCAGTACTTC. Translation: CASSEAWGKGQETQYF.

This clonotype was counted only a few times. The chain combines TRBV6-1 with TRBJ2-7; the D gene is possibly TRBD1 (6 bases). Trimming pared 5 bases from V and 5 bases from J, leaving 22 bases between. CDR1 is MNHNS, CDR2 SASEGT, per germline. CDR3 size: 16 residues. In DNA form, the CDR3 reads TGTGCCAGCAGTCCCCAGGGGCTCCCCGTACTCCACGAGCAGTACTTC. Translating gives CASSPQGLPVLHEQYF.

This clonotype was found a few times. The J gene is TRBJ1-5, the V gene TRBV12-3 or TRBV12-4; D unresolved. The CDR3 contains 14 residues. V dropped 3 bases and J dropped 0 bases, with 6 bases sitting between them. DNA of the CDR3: TGTGCCAGCAGTTTGGGAGATAGCAATCAGCCCCAGCATTTT. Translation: CASSLGDSNQPQHF.

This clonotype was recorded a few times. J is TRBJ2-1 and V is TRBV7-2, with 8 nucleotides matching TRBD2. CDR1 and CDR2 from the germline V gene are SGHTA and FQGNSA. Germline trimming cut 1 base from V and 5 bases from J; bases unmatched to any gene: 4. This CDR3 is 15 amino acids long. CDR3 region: CASSLVGTSDNEQFF. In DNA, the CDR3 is TGTGCCAGCAGCTTAGTGGGGACTAGTGACAATGAGCAGTTCTTC.

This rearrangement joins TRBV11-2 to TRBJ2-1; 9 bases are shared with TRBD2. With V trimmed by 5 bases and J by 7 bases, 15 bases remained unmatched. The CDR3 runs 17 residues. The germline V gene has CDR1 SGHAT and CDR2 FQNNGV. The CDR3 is CASSAREGRGGSNEQFF. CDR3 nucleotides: TGTGCCAGCAGCGCCCGGGAGGGGCGGGGGGGCTCTAATGAGCAGTTCTTC.

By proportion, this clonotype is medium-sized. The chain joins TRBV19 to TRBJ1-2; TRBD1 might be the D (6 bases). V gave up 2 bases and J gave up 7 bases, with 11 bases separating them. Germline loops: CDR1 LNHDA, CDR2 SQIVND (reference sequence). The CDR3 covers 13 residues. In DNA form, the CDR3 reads TGTGCCAGTAGTATATCCGGGACATCTGGCTACACCTTC. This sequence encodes CASSISGTSGYTF.

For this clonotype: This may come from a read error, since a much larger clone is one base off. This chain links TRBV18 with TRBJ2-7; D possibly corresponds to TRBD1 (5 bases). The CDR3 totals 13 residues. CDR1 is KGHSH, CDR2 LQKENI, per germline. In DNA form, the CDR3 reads TGTGCCAGCTTACCAAGACAGTTCTACGAGCAGTACTTC. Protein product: CASLPRQFYEQYF.

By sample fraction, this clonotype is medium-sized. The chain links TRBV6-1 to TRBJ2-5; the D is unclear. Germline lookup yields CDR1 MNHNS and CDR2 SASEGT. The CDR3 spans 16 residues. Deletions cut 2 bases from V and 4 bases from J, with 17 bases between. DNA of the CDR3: TGTGCCAGCAGTGAAACGGTGGTGGTCCTTGGAGAGACCCAGTACTTC. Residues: CASSETVVVLGETQYF.

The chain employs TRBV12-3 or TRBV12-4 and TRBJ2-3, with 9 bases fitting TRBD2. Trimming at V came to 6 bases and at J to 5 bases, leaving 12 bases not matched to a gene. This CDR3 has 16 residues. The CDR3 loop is CASSPRGGGAKDTQYF. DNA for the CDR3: TGTGCCAGCAGCCCCCGGGGCGGGGGGGCAAAAGATACGCAGTATTTT.

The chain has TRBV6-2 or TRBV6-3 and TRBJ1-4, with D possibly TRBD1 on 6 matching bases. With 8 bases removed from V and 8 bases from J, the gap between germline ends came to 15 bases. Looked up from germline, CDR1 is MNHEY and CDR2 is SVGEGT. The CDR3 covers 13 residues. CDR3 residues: CASVGGHGEKLFF. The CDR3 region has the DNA TGTGCCAGCGTCGGGGGGCATGGGGAAAAACTGTTTTTT.